There are a few counts of the clone carrying this T cell receptor (beta chain). Its target is unknown. TCRdb reprocessed the reads via MiXCR and lists one record per CDR3 protein. Of tens of thousands of distinct CDR3 sequences listed, around 27% were seen once; the top ten hold roughly 65%. The sample belongs to a study of T cell repertoires in cytomegalovirus infection. Across the study: Used in the study were CMV epitopes, some recently identified and HLA-C-restricted, others well-studied and HLA-B-restricted. Indications came from public TCR beta signatures; they pointed to CMV infection and to a matching HLA type.

General study results and limits: There were carriers of CMV plus the relevant HLA, and cumulative public TCR beta family frequency identified them. There were HLA-C-restricted CMV-specific TCR beta clonotypes dominating the ex vivo response.

The CDR3 sequence is 15 residues long. V dropped 2 bases and J dropped 4; count of bases not matched to a gene: 5. CDR1 and CDR2 from the germline V gene are MNHEY and SVGAGI. The sequence derives from a human donor in good health (CMV status not recorded). Some clones in this sample may be carry-over from other donors' samples. The gene calls are TRBV6-5 and TRBJ2-5, with TRBD2 matching over 9 bases. The input for sequencing was CD8+ T cells from cultured PBMCs, taken from culture after CMV antigen stimulation. The CDR3 loop is CASSYGGGASETQYF. Written as DNA, the CDR3 is TGTGCCAGCAGTTACGGCGGGGGGGCGTCAGAGACCCAGTACTTC.